One and the same sample provided the 9 T cell receptor beta chains below, sequenced in a study of shared clonotypes between healthy human individuals (dated by TCRdb to about 2020). The method was the immunoSEQ multiplex PCR assay. This is the immuneACCESS table as TCRdb keeps it, with only in-frame sequences that have V and J called. A part of the clones is gone; compared with another copy, unresolved V genes explain less than half, and the rest is unexplained. The sample table records about 2.4 million clones; approximately 93% of these occur just once. Approximately 0.35% of the sample rests with the top ten. Sequencing was done on a sample of naive CD4+ T cells from PBMCs. This specimen's cell subset or site label, interpreted: CD45RA+ positively selected. The source is a man aged 18 to 30 in good health. Some clones in this sample may be carry-over from other donors' samples.

V usage is TRBV11-2 and J usage is TRBJ2-7; no clear D gene. The V end lost 5 bases, the J end lost 4 bases, and 12 bases lay between the germline ends. Germline CDR1 reads SGHAT; CDR2 reads FQNNGV. This CDR3 is built from 13 residues. The CDR3 DNA sequence: TGTGCCAGCAGCCTCGGGCCGTGGTACGAGCAGTACTTC. Protein product: CASSLGPWYEQYF.

This rearrangement joins TRBV15 to TRBJ1-2; D is uncertain. Germline CDR1 LNHNV, CDR2 YYDKDF (reference sequence). The CDR3 spans 14 residues. V was clipped by 0 bases and J by 2 bases, with 7 bases between them. The CDR3 sequence is CATSRDQLNYGYTF. The CDR3 DNA is TGTGCCACCAGCAGAGATCAACTAAACTATGGCTACACCTTC.

As for this clone: Other DNA variants within this sample encode the same CDR3. The CDR3 region is CASSYSGAANYGYTF. DNA for the CDR3: TGTGCCAGCAGTTACTCAGGGGCGGCTAACTATGGCTACACCTTC. The chain links TRBV6-5 to TRBJ1-2; perhaps TRBD1 as D (5 bases). V was cut by 0 bases and J by 0 bases, with 8 bases left in between. Germline values: CDR1 MNHEY, CDR2 SVGAGI. The CDR3 contains 15 residues.

V usage is TRBV4-1 and J usage is TRBJ1-3; D is ambiguous. There are 18 residues in the CDR3. Trimming took off 3 bases at V and 3 bases at J, with 21 bases between the two ends. Germline V gene sequence: CDR1 MGHRA, CDR2 YSYEKL. The CDR3 spells CASSHLAPDQNGGNTIYF. Here the CDR3 DNA reads TGCGCCAGCAGCCACCTTGCCCCGGACCAGAACGGTGGAAACACCATATATTTT.

The chain is built from TRBV5-4 and TRBJ2-5, with D maybe TRBD2 (6 bases). Matching the DNA end better, TRBJ2-7 makes the J call doubtful. The germline gives CDR1 SGHNT, CDR2 YYREEE (reference sequence). The CDR3 consists of 15 residues. As DNA, the CDR3 is TGTGCCAGCAGCTTGCGGGCTAGCGAGGCCTACGAGCAGTACTTC. Amino acid sequence: CASSLRASEAYEQYF.

The chain couples TRBV20-1 to TRBJ1-5; no clear D. The germline V gene encodes CDR1 DFQATT and CDR2 SNEGSKA (reference sequence). V gave up 6 bases and J gave up 5 bases, with 8 bases separating them. The CDR3 consists of 11 residues. The CDR3: CSAGLYQPQHF. CDR3 bases: TGCAGTGCAGGGTTGTATCAGCCCCAGCATTTT.

CDR3 bases: TGTGCCAGCAGGCCAGGGTTAGCGGGACAATACAATGAGCAGTTCTTC. It translates to CASRPGLAGQYNEQFF. V gene TRBV4-2 combines with J gene TRBJ2-1; TRBD2 aligns across 8 bases. The CDR3 runs to 16 residues. The V gene's germline CDR1 is LGHNA and CDR2 YNFKEQ. Trimming at V came to 6 bases and at J to 4 bases, leaving 11 bases not matched to a gene.

This clone was recorded only once. The V gene is TRBV5-1, the J gene TRBJ2-2, with D possibly being TRBD2 (6 bases). This CDR3 spans 16 amino acids. Germline V gene data show CDR1 as SGHRS and CDR2 as YFSETQ. Trimming pared 0 bases from V and 0 bases from J, leaving 9 bases between. The CDR3 protein is CASSLVGGPNTGELFF. CDR3 bases: TGCGCCAGCAGCTTGGTCGGGGGACCGAACACCGGGGAGCTGTTTTTT.

About this clone: This CDR3 is also generated by other DNA sequences in the sample. The chain carries TRBV15 and TRBJ1-2; D uncertain. CDR1 and CDR2 (germline): LNHNV, YYDKDF (reference sequence). V was clipped by 1 base and J by 4 bases, with 4 bases between them. This CDR3 contains 12 residues. The CDR3 nucleotides are TGTGCCACCAGCAGAGTGGGCTATGGCTACACCTTC. Protein sequence: CATSRVGYGYTF.